Given below is one T cell receptor (beta chain) in context. As yet, its antigen is unknown. CDR1 is SGHTA, CDR2 FQGNSA, per germline. With V trimmed by 4 bases and J by 8 bases, 9 bases remained unmatched. This CDR3 is 15 amino acids long. Researchers amplified the TCR beta CDR3 regions from RNA transcripts. HTBI primers were used for first-round RT-PCR of the TCR CDR3. From the multiplex PCR reads, TCRdb called clonotypes with MiXCR, one entry per CDR3 protein. The table includes roughly 250,000 distinct CDR3 sequences, 15% to 20% detected once. These data belong to a study of T cells in Graves' hyperthyroidism and ophthalmopathy. The study's findings and limits: The model foresaw ophthalmopathy a median roughly 6.6 months prior to onset.

This chain links TRBV7-2 with TRBJ2-1; 9 bases match TRBD1. Sequenced material: blood. The TCR sequence derives from a woman under 30 with Graves' ophthalmopathy. This CDR3 reads CASSSYPGQGYEQFF. Written as DNA, the CDR3 is TGTGCCAGCAGCTCATATCCGGGACAGGGATATGAGCAGTTCTTC.